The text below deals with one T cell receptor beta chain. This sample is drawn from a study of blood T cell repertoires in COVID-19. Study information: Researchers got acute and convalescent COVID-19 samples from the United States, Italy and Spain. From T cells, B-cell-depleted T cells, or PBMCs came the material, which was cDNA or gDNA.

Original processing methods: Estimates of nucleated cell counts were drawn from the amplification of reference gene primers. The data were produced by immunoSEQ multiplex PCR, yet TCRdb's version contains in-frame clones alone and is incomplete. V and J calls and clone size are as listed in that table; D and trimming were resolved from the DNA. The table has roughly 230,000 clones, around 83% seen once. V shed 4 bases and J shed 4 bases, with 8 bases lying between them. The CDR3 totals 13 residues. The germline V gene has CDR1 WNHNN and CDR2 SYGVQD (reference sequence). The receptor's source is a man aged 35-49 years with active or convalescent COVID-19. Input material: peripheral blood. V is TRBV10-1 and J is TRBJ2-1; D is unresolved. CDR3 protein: CASSVNTYNEQFF. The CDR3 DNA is TGCGCCAGCAGTGTTAACACGTACAATGAGCAGTTCTTC.